A selection of T cell receptor beta chains follows, all from one sample in a study of control samples from healthy donors and cancer patients. Generated by immunoSEQ multiplex PCR, the TCRdb table keeps only in-frame clones and is missing some. The sample yields about 94,000 clones, about 86% seen once. Sequenced input: blood. The receptors were gathered from a woman between 50 and 59 years old in good health. The CDR3 runs from the conserved cysteine through the conserved F or W. Each record gives: V gene, clone size, CDR3 length, J gene, D gene, CDR3 DNA, CDR3 protein. The D gene is left open where the match is weak. Rows give clone size only sometimes, using once, few, many, or a class for an expanded clone.

V: TRBV21-1; size: .; length: 15; J: TRBJ2-2; D: .; DNA: TGTGCCAGCAGCATCCGGGACAAGAACACCGGGGAGCTGTTTTTT; CDR3: CASSIRDKNTGELFF
V: TRBV7-2; size: .; length: 14; J: TRBJ2-7; D: .; DNA: TGTGCCAGCAGCCCCGGTGTGGACAACGGCGAGCAGTACTTC; CDR3: CASSPGVDNGEQYF
V: TRBV19; size: .; length: 15; J: TRBJ2-3; D: TRBD2; DNA: TGTGCCAGTAGTCTCGGGGGGATGGGTACAGATACGCAGTATTTT; CDR3: CASSLGGMGTDTQYF
V: TRBV4-2; size: .; length: 15; J: TRBJ1-3; D: .; DNA: TGTGCCAGCAGCCAAGTTCAGAGCTCTGGAAACACCATATATTTT; CDR3: CASSQVQSSGNTIYF
V: TRBV5-8; size: .; length: 15; J: TRBJ2-3; D: TRBD2; DNA: TGTGCCAGCACGCCTAGCGGAGGCGTGACGGATACGCAGTATTTT; CDR3: CASTPSGGVTDTQYF
V: TRBV3-1/TRBV3-2; size: few; length: 13; J: TRBJ2-7; D: .; DNA: TGTGCCAGCAGCCTTCGAGGGAGGCCCGAGCAGTACTTC; CDR3: CASSLRGRPEQYF
V: TRBV6-5; size: .; length: 13; J: TRBJ1-4; D: .; DNA: TGTGCCAGCGCGTCCCCGAGTGACGAAAAACTGTTTTTT; CDR3: CASASPSDEKLFF
V: TRBV5-1; size: once; length: 17; J: TRBJ2-3; D: .; DNA: TGCGCCAGCAGCTTGATGGTTGGAGGGAAGGGAACAGATACGCAGTATTTT; CDR3: CASSLMVGGKGTDTQYF
V: TRBV5-1; size: .; length: 14; J: TRBJ1-1; D: .; DNA: TGCGCCAGCAGCTTGCTGGGGGGGAACACTGAAGCTTTCTTT; CDR3: CASSLLGGNTEAFF
V: TRBV9; size: .; length: 13; J: TRBJ1-1; D: .; DNA: TGTGCCAGCAGCATCAACCAGGGAACTGAAGCTTTCTTT; CDR3: CASSINQGTEAFF
V: TRBV12-3/TRBV12-4; size: .; length: 11; J: TRBJ2-7; D: .; DNA: TGTGCCAGCAGCGCCAGGGACGAGCAGTACTTC; CDR3: CASSARDEQYF
V: TRBV28; size: few; length: 15; J: TRBJ1-1; D: TRBD1; DNA: TGTGCCAGCAGTTTTTCGGGACAGGGGAGCACTGAAGCTTTCTTT; CDR3: CASSFSGQGSTEAFF
V: TRBV2; size: once; length: 13; J: TRBJ1-5; D: .; DNA: TGTGCCAGCAGGGGGGATAGCAATCAGCCCCAGCATTTT; CDR3: CASRGDSNQPQHF
V: TRBV19; size: .; length: 13; J: TRBJ1-4; D: TRBD1; DNA: TGTGCCACTACGGACAGGGTGAATGAAAAACTGTTTTTT; CDR3: CATTDRVNEKLFF
V: TRBV6-1; size: .; length: 17; J: TRBJ2-2; D: .; DNA: TGTGCCAGCAGTGACATCCCTGGGAGTTCGAACACCGGGGAGCTGTTTTTT; CDR3: CASSDIPGSSNTGELFF
V: TRBV21-1; size: .; length: 18; J: TRBJ2-3; D: .; DNA: TGTGCCAGCAGCAAAGACGGGGCAGTTAGACGCCGCACAGATACGCAGTATTTT; CDR3: CASSKDGAVRRRTDTQYF
V: TRBV12-3/TRBV12-4; size: .; length: 13; J: TRBJ1-1; D: TRBD1; DNA: TGTGCCAGCCTCAGGGGGAGGGGTACTGAAGCTTTCTTT; CDR3: CASLRGRGTEAFF
V: TRBV10-3; size: .; length: 11; J: TRBJ1-1; D: .; DNA: TGTGCCATCCGAGGGGGCACTGAAGCTTTCTTT; CDR3: CAIRGGTEAFF
V: TRBV4-3; size: .; length: 13; J: TRBJ2-5; D: .; DNA: TGCGCCAGCAGCCAAGGGAGGGCGGAGACCCAGTACTTC; CDR3: CASSQGRAETQYF
V: TRBV15; size: .; length: 16; J: TRBJ2-4; D: .; DNA: TGTGCCACCAATCCGGCACTAGCCGTAGCCAAAAACATTCAGTACTTC; CDR3: CATNPALAVAKNIQYF
V: TRBV10-3; size: few; length: 16; J: TRBJ1-1; D: .; DNA: TGTGCCATCAGTGAGTCGCAGGGTAGGAAGAACACTGAAGCTTTCTTT; CDR3: CAISESQGRKNTEAFF
V: TRBV20-1; size: .; length: 15; J: TRBJ1-5; D: TRBD1; DNA: TGCAGTGCTAGTCCCCGGACAGGGGGCAATCAGCCCCAGCATTTT; CDR3: CSASPRTGGNQPQHF
V: TRBV14; size: .; length: 13; J: TRBJ2-5; D: .; DNA: TGTGCCAGCAGCCAAGGACAGGAACGGACCCAGTACTTC; CDR3: CASSQGQERTQYF
V: TRBV9; size: once; length: 16; J: TRBJ2-2; D: TRBD2; DNA: TGTGCCAGCAGCGTTCTAGCGGGAGGTACCACCGGGGAGCTGTTTTTT; CDR3: CASSVLAGGTTGELFF
V: TRBV6-5; size: .; length: 16; J: TRBJ1-4; D: .; DNA: TGTGCCAGCAGTTACTCGATGGGAGGTTCCAATGAAAAACTGTTTTTT; CDR3: CASSYSMGGSNEKLFF
V: TRBV6-5; size: .; length: 14; J: TRBJ2-3; D: .; DNA: TGTGCCAGCGCCCTAATGGGACCGGCAGATACGCAGTATTTT; CDR3: CASALMGPADTQYF
V: TRBV11-1; size: .; length: 16; J: TRBJ2-2; D: TRBD2; DNA: TGTGCCAGCAGCTCAAGGACTAGCGACAACACCGGGGAGCTGTTTTTT; CDR3: CASSSRTSDNTGELFF
V: TRBV11-3; size: .; length: 14; J: TRBJ2-5; D: TRBD2; DNA: TGTGCCAGCAGCGTAGCGGGAGGGCCAGGGACCCAGTACTTC; CDR3: CASSVAGGPGTQYF